This paragraph covers one T cell receptor beta chain sequence. Its specific antigen is unknown. No much larger clonotype is one base removed from it; base qualities were not supplied. These data belong to a study of shared clonotypes between healthy human individuals (dated by TCRdb to 2018 to 2020). In the study overall: A couple of women and a few men aged 18 to 49 years were included in the cohort. Different laboratories and diverse techniques were used to prepare libraries and sequence TCR repertoires, to increase sequencing depth and limit assay-specific biases. Leukapheresis yielded between about 0.94 and 9.5 billion PBMCs per donor. Blood TCR repertoires of roughly 5 healthy adults were deeply sequenced to estimate repertoire size and the extent of clonotype sharing between individuals. For each donor, CD4 naive and CD4 memory were each given three plates, CD8 naive was given two plates, and CD8 memory was given one plate.

Points the paper makes about the study in general: Clonotypes shared by all four sorted-subset donors showed higher generation probabilities than non-shared clonotypes. Across a handful of donors, around 5% of naive CD4, around 3.5% of naive CD8, about 2% of memory CD4, and approximately 0.4% of memory CD8 clonotypes were shared. Rarefaction of sorted-subset datasets indicated incomplete sequencing despite the large sequencing depth. Because the study included only a small number of donors, the genetic and exposure-history diversity represented was limited. Larger estimated clonotype richness was generally found for naive subsets than for memory subsets. Sampling was limited to blood, and TCR repertoires in tissue likely differ from TCR repertoires in blood. Pairwise subsampling led to the expectation that sequencing depth would affect the degree of clonotype sharing among donors.

Donors were healthy HIV-negative adults with no recently reported acute infections or vaccinations. Only Caucasian adults living in Nashville, Tennessee, USA were represented among the donors. CD4+ T cells were enriched through magnetic negative selection, after which naive cells were positively selected on CD45RA and the remaining negative fraction served as the memory subset. After blood collection by leukapheresis, PBMCs were isolated using Ficoll-Histopaque density gradient centrifugation and then cryopreserved in the vapor phase of liquid nitrogen. Analytical flow cytometry was used to check the purity and quantity of each magnetically sorted T cell population. Genomic DNA was isolated from every sorted fraction and measured by UV absorbance on a Nanodrop 2000c. Using the deep immunoSEQ assay, TCR CDR3 regions were amplified from genomic DNA by multiplex PCR. Genomic DNA extracted from each cell subset was distributed evenly over all wells of several immunoSEQ 96-well plates, and each plate served as one replicate. Each replicate PCR for sorted subsets received roughly 0.2 ug genomic DNA, equal to roughly 29,000 T cell genomes. Purified libraries were quantified with a Qubit 3.0 fluorometer, sized on a Bioanalyzer 2100, and re-quantified with the KAPA Library Quantification kit. Every immunoSEQ 96-well plate was sequenced on a dedicated single-read 150-cycle Illumina NextSeq 550 flow cell. The paper's data handling went like this. Because the immunoSEQ output included only junctional sequences and no quality scores, the filtering could not be the same as the filtering used for full-length reads. To assign V/J genes and CDR3, sequences were annotated against IMGT germline references using PyIR, a Python wrapper for IgBLAST v1.9. Reads with weak V/J assignments (E-value above 1e-6), missing CDR3, stop codons, out-of-frame junctions, or ambiguous translated residues were removed. A V3J clonotype was defined by an identical inferred V gene, J gene, and CDR3 amino acid sequence. To compute the percentage overlap between repertoires, the number of shared unique clonotypes was divided by the size of the smaller repertoire. Repertoire richness was assessed with RTK rarefaction, the Chao1 estimator, and Recon v2.1 estimates of unobserved clonotypes. Generation probabilities for all TCRbeta clonotypes obtained by the gDNA method from several donors were computed using OLGA. What TCRdb holds here is the immuneACCESS table cut down to in-frame rearrangements. Part of the clones is not present; checked against another copy, under half of the missing clones reflect an unresolved V gene, and the others are unexplained. That table gives V, J and clone size, and the DNA gave D and trimming. The table for this sample lists approximately 2.5 million clones; more than 85% of them were counted only once. About 0.34% of the sample is in the top ten clones.

The CDR3, cysteine through phenylalanine, is 14 amino acids long. The kept DNA is CDR3 alone, 42 bases in frame from the first base. The germline V gene provides CDR1 SGHAT and CDR2 FQNNGV. Trimming costs V 3 bases and J 6 bases, and their ends lie 15 bases apart. The receptor was isolated from a man aged 18 to 30 in good health. Some clones in this sample may be carry-over from other donors' samples. The rearrangement combines TRBV11-2 with TRBJ2-7, and perhaps TRBD2 as D gene, on 5 matching bases. The sequenced sample was naive CD4+ T cells from PBMCs. The cell subset or site label here, explained by the study, means: CD45RA+ positively selected. The CDR3 amino acid sequence is: CASSFIEGGTEQYF. The bases read TGTGCCAGCAGCTTTATAGAAGGAGGAACCGAGCAGTACTTC.